The T cell receptor (beta chain) described here comes from a study of neurological immune-mediated disorders. General observations from the study: Neither clinical nor MRI features were found to be associated with the multiple sclerosis repertoire cluster.

Concerning this clonotype: Its antigen is unknown. The junction does not match germline at one end; this may be a read error.

Synthesis of cDNA used 5'RACE (with 10-nucleotide random UMIs). TCRdb re-called the 5' RACE reads with MiXCR, one entry per CDR3 protein. The table records over 55,000 distinct CDR3 sequences, about 2.5% of them present only once. Germline-derived CDR1 and CDR2 are SGHDT and YYEEEE. This CDR3 spans 12 amino acids. Sequencing was performed on PBMCs. The rearrangement joins TRBV5-6 to TRBJ2-3, with D possibly matching TRBD2 (5 bases). This TCR derives from a man in his forties or fifties with multiple sclerosis. CDR3 sequence reads: CDSGKRTDTQYF. The CDR3 coding sequence is TGTGACAGCGGAAAGCGCACAGATACGCAGTATTTT.